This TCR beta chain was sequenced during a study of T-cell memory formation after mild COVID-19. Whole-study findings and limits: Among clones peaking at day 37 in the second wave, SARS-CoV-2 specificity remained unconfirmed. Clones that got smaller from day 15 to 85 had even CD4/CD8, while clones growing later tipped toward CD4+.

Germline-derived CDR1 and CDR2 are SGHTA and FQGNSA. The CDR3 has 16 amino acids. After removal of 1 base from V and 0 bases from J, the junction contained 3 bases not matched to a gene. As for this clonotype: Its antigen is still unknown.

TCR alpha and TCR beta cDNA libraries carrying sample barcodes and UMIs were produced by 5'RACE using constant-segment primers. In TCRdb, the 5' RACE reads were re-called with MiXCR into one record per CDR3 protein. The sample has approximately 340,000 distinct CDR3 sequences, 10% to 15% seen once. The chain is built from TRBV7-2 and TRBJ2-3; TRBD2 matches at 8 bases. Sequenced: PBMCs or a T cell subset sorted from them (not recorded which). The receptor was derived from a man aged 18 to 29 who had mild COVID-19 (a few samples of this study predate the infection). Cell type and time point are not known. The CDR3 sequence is CASSLGVAGSTDTQYF. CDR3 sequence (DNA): TGTGCCAGCAGCTTAGGAGTAGCGGGGAGCACAGATACGCAGTATTTT.